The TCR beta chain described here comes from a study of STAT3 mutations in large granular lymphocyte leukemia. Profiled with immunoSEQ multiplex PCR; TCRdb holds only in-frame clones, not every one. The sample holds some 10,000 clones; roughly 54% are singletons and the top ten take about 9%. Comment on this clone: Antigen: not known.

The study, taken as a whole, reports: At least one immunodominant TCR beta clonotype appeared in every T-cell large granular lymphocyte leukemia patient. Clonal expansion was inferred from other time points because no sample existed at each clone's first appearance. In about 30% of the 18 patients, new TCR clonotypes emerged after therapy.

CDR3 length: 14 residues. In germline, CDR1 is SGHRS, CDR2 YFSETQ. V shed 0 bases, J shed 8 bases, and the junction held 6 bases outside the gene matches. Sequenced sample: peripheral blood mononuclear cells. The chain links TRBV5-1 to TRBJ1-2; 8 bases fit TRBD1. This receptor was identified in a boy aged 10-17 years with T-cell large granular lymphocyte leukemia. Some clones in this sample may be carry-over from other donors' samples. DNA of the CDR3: TGCGCCAGCAGCTTGGCGCAGGGGGCGCAAGGCTACACCTTC. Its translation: CASSLAQGAQGYTF.